This TCR beta chain stems from a study of tumor-infiltrating lymphocytes in primary liver carcinoma. Study-wide background: Tumors measured roughly 4.2 to 11 cm and were stage T1-T3 N0M0.

V was clipped by 2 bases and J by 5 bases; unmatched bases: 10. CDR1 is SGHVS, CDR2 FQNEAQ, per germline. The CDR3 is made up of 18 amino acids. The authors took blood RNA from unsorted whole blood and also extracted germline DNA. Using a constant-region primer together with ProtoScript II reverse transcriptase, TCR beta cDNA was made from about 490 ng of total RNA. Investigators got TCR beta libraries out of three nested multiplex PCR rounds, done with slightly modified ARM-PCR. Both of the initial two PCR rounds ran for about 11 cycles and employed TRBV1-TRBV30 forward primers alongside a C-beta reverse primer. TCRdb re-called the multiplex PCR reads through MiXCR, storing one row per CDR3 protein. The table has about 320,000 distinct CDR3 sequences, roughly 60% seen once.

What was sequenced was peripheral blood. The origin of this receptor is a woman under 40 with primary liver carcinoma and hepatitis B virus infection. The V gene is TRBV7-8, the J gene TRBJ2-5, with TRBD2 identical over 14 bases. The DNA for the CDR3 is TGTGCCAGCAGCTTAATAAGGCTGGGACTAGCGGGAGTCGAGACCCAGTACTTC. Translation gives CASSLIRLGLAGVETQYF.